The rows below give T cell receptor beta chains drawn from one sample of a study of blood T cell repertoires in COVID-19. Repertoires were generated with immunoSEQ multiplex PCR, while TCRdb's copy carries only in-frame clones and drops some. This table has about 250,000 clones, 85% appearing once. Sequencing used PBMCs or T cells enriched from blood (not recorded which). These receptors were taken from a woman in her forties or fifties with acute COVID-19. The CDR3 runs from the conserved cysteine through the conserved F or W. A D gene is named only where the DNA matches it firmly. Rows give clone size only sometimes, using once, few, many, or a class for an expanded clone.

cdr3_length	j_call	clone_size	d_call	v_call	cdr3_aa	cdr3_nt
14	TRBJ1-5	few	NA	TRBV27	CASSLKAGGGPQHF	TGTGCCAGCAGTTTAAAGGCAGGAGGCGGCCCCCAGCATTTT
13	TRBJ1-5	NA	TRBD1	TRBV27	CASTPDRGQPQHF	TGTGCCAGCACTCCGGACAGGGGGCAGCCCCAGCATTTT
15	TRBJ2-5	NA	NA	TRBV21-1	CASSKEEGGKETQYF	TGTGCCAGCAGCAAGGAGGAGGGAGGGAAAGAGACCCAGTACTTC
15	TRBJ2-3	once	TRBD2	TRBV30	CAWSVGGGATDTQYF	TGTGCCTGGAGTGTAGGCGGGGGGGCCACAGATACGCAGTATTTT
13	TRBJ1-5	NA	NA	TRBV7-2	CASSSQGSQPQHF	TGTGCCAGCAGCTCCCAGGGCAGCCAGCCCCAGCATTTT
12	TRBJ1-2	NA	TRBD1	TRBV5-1	CASSDRADGYTF	TGCGCCAGCAGTGACAGGGCCGATGGCTACACCTTC
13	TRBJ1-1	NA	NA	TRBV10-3	CATDKGGDTEAFF	TGTGCCACCGATAAAGGCGGGGACACTGAAGCTTTCTTT
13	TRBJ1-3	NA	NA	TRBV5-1	CASSLPAGNTIYF	TGCGCCAGCAGCTTGCCCGCGGGGAACACCATATATTTT
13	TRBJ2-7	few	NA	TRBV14	CASSLSGYHEQYF	TGTGCCAGCAGCCTCTCAGGATACCACGAGCAGTACTTC
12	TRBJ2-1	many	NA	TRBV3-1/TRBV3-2	CASSQSGYEQFF	TGTGCCAGCAGCCAATCGGGATATGAGCAGTTCTTC
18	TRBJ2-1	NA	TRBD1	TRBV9	CASSGRDRGPPDYNEQFF	TGTGCCAGCAGCGGACGGGACAGGGGGCCTCCGGACTACAATGAGCAGTTCTTC
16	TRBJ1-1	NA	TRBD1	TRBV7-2	CASTPSYRGLNTEAFF	TGTGCCAGCACCCCATCATACAGGGGACTGAACACTGAAGCTTTCTTT
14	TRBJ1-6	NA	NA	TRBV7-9	CASSPPRGGSPLHF	TGTGCCAGCAGCCCTCCCCGGGGTGGTTCACCCCTCCACTTT
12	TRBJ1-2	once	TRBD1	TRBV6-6	CASTTGVYGYTF	TGTGCCAGCACAACAGGGGTCTATGGCTACACCTTC
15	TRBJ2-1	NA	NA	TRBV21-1	CASKSRGLPYNEQFF	TGTGCCAGCAAAAGTAGGGGACTCCCCTACAATGAGCAGTTCTTC
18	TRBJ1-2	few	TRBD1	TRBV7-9	CASSPQGGDRLINYGYTF	TGTGCCAGCAGCCCACAAGGGGGGGACAGGTTAATTAACTATGGCTACACCTTC
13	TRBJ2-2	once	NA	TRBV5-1	CASSSHDTGELFF	TGCGCCAGCAGCTCACACGACACCGGGGAGCTGTTTTTT
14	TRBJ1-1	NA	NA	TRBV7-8	CASSLVTGNTEAFF	TGTGCCAGCAGCTTAGTTACGGGGAACACTGAAGCTTTCTTT
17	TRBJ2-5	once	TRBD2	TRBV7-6	CASSLESRGAIQETQYF	TGTGCCAGCAGCTTAGAATCGCGGGGGGCAATACAAGAGACCCAGTACTTC
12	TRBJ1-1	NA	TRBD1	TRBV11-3	CASSRRQGKAFF	TGTGCCAGCAGCCGCAGACAGGGCAAAGCTTTCTTT
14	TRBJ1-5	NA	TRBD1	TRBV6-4	CASSDSNRGLPQHF	TGTGCCAGCAGTGACTCGAACAGGGGGTTGCCCCAGCATTTT
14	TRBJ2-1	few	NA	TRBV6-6	CASSRSLRDNEQFF	TGTGCCAGCAGTCGATCCCTCAGGGACAATGAGCAGTTCTTC
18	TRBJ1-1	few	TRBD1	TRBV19	CASSIVAGTGIMNTEAFF	TGTGCCAGTAGTATAGTCGCCGGGACAGGGATAATGAACACTGAAGCTTTCTTT
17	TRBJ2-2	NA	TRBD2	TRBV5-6	CASSLSGGGAGTGELFF	TGTGCCAGCAGCTTGAGCGGCGGGGGGGCCGGCACCGGGGAGCTGTTTTTT
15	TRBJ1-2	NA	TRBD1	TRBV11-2	CASSLDRGHDYGYTF	TGTGCCAGCAGCTTAGACAGGGGGCACGACTATGGCTACACCTTC
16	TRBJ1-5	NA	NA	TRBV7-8	CASSSPEREEEQPQHF	TGTGCCAGCAGCTCCCCTGAAAGGGAGGAGGAACAGCCCCAGCATTTT
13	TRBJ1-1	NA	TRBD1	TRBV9	CASSFGTGTKAFF	TGTGCCAGCAGCTTCGGGACAGGGACTAAAGCTTTCTTT
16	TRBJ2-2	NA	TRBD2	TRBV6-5	CASSYLLAGVTGELFF	TGTGCCAGCAGTTACCTCCTAGCGGGGGTCACCGGGGAGCTGTTTTTT
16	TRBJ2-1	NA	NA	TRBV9	CASSPRASRSYNEQFF	TGTGCCAGCAGCCCACGAGCGTCCCGGTCTTACAATGAGCAGTTCTTC
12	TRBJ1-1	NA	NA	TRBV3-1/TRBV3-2	CASSQEPREAFF	TGTGCCAGCAGCCAAGAACCCCGGGAAGCTTTCTTT
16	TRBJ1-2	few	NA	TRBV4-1	CASSQDFVGGVGGYTF	TGCGCCAGCAGCCAAGATTTTGTGGGAGGGGTTGGCGGCTACACCTTC
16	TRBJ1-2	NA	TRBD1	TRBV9	CASSVGDRTTNYGYTF	TGTGCCAGCAGCGTAGGGGACAGAACTACTAACTATGGCTACACCTTC
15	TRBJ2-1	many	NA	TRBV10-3	CAISEGGRYYNEQFF	TGTGCCATCAGTGAGGGGGGGAGGTACTACAATGAGCAGTTCTTC
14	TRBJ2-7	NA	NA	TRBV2	CASSESKWTDEQYF	TGTGCCAGCAGTGAGAGCAAATGGACTGACGAGCAGTACTTC
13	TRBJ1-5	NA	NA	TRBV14	CASSTGINQPQHF	TGTGCCAGCAGCACAGGGATCAATCAGCCCCAGCATTTT
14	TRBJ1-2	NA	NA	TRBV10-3	CAISDQVSNYGYTF	TGTGCCATCAGTGATCAGGTTTCGAACTATGGCTACACCTTC
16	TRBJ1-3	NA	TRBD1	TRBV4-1	CASSQGAGQVFDTIYF	TGCGCCAGCAGCCAAGGGGCGGGACAGGTATTTGACACCATATATTTT
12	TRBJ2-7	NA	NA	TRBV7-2	CASSHDRDEQYF	TGTGCCAGCAGCCACGATCGGGACGAGCAGTACTTC
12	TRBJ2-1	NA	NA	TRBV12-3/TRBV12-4	CASSSQVNEQFF	TGTGCCAGCAGTAGCCAAGTCAATGAGCAGTTCTTC
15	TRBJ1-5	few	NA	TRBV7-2	CASSYGRGYNQPQHF	TGTGCCAGCAGCTACGGAAGGGGTTACAATCAGCCCCAGCATTTT
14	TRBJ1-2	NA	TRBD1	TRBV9	CASSATGGSYGYTF	TGTGCCAGCAGCGCGACAGGGGGCAGCTATGGCTACACCTTC
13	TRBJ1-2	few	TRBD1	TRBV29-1	CSVDKGQGYGYTF	TGCAGCGTCGATAAGGGACAGGGGTATGGCTACACCTTC
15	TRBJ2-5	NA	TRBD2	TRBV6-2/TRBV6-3	CASSYRGLVGGTQYF	TGTGCCAGCAGTTACCGGGGACTAGTAGGAGGGACCCAGTACTTC
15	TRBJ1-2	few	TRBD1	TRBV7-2	CASSLGQAELYGYTF	TGTGCCAGCAGCTTGGGACAGGCCGAACTCTATGGCTACACCTTC
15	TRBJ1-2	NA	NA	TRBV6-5	CASHPGRDGFYGYTF	TGTGCCAGCCATCCGGGGAGAGATGGATTCTATGGCTACACCTTC